This TCR beta chain came from a study of cytomegalovirus exposure and HLA in healthy donors. The PCR made use of 60 Vbeta and 13 Jbeta primers. Generated by immunoSEQ multiplex PCR, the TCRdb table keeps only in-frame clones and is missing some. The sample holds some 150,000 clones, roughly 80% seen once. The CDR3 is 16 residues long. CDR1 KGHSH and CDR2 LQKENI come from the germline V gene. The junction had 11 bases not matched to a gene; V was cut back by 6 bases and J by 4 bases. Sequencing was performed on PBMCs. V usage is TRBV18 and J usage is TRBJ1-3, with TRBD1 matching 8 bases. The source is a man aged 35 to 55 in good health and CMV-seronegative. The CDR3 sequence: CASSSTQGEAGNTIYF. CDR3 coding DNA: TGTGCCAGCTCGTCGACACAGGGGGAAGCAGGAAACACCATATATTTT.